The clone carrying this T cell receptor beta chain was found many times. Antigen: not known. This sample was taken from a study of T cells in Graves' hyperthyroidism and ophthalmopathy. RNA transcripts gave rise to amplified TCR beta CDR3 regions. The TCR CDR3 first-round RT-PCR relied on the HTBI primer set. TCRdb itself ran the multiplex PCR reads through MiXCR, one entry per CDR3 protein. The table records about 640,000 distinct CDR3 sequences, around 20% of them present only once. Thyroid ultrasound and orbital computed tomography, with clinical symptoms and serum thyroxine and TRAb, informed diagnoses. Findings and limits, study-wide: The blood repertoire included most of the expanded thyroid clonotypes above 0.001.

The V and J ends lost 7 bases and 5 bases respectively, with 19 bases between them. Germline CDR1 and CDR2: MDHEN and SYDVKM. CDR3 size: 15 residues. Sequencing used blood. The clonotype originates from a man aged 25-45 years with Graves' ophthalmopathy. J is TRBJ2-3 and V is TRBV28; D is undetermined. CDR3 amino acids: CASKRRRSLRDTQYF. In nucleotides, the CDR3 is TGTGCCAGCAAAAGGCGTCGGTCCCTTCGAGATACGCAGTATTTT.